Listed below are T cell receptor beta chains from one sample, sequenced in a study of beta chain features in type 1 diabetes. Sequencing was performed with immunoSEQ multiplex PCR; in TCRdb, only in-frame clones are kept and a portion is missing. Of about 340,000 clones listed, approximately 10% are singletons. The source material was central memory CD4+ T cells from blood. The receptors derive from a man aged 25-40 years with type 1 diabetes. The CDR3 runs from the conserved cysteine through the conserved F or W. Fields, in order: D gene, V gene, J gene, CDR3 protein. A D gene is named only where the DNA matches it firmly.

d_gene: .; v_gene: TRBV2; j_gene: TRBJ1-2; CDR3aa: CASGGTIINYGYTF
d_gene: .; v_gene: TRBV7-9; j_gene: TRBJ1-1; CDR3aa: CASSETREGTEAFF
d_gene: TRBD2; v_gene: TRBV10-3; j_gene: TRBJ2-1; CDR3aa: CAISSSGGDYTNEQFF
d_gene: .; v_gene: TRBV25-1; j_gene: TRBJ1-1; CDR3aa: CASSESRGVSTEAFF
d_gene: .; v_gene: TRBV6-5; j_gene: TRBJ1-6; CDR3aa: CASSSAYNLGGSPLHF
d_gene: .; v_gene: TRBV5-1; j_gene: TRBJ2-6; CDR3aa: CASSLGGSGANVLTF
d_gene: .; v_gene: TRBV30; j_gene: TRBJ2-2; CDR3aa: CAWRGSGDGELFF
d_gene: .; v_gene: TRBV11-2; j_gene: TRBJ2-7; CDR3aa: CASSPPGRRSYEQYF
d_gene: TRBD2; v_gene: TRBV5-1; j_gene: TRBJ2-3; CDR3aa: CASSLASAGGSDTQYF
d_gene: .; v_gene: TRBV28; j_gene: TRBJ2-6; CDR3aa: CASSLGGVQISGANVLTF
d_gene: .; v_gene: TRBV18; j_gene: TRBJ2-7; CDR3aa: CASSPPAGKGEQYF